The rows below give T cell receptor beta chains drawn from one sample of a study of lymphopenia after photon versus proton radiotherapy. This table comes from immunoSEQ multiplex PCR, and its TCRdb copy is limited to in-frame clones, with some not included. The table has about 18,000 clones, 80% to 95% seen once; the top ten hold over 1.5%. Sequences were derived from peripheral blood, sampled from a patient treated with photon-based radiotherapy. All receptors derive from a woman aged 40 to 50 with cholangiocarcinoma. Both conserved end residues are trimmed from each CDR3. The order of the fields is V gene, J gene, D gene, CDR3 protein. D genes are given only for firm matches.

>TRBV11-2|TRBJ2-7|TRBD2
ASSLGEGPYEQY
>TRBV7-9|TRBJ1-1|.
ASSFSTHNTEAF
>TRBV30|TRBJ2-1|.
AWSLIDKQF
>TRBV11-2|TRBJ2-2|TRBD1
ASSPDRATGELF
>TRBV4-1|TRBJ1-2|.
ASSQVAPPGNYGYT
>TRBV19|TRBJ2-5|TRBD1
ASKGDRGQETQY
>TRBV2|TRBJ1-5|TRBD1
ASSAGQGAVSNQPQH
>TRBV15|TRBJ2-1|TRBD1
ATSKQGAGNEQF
>TRBV7-9|TRBJ2-7|.
ASSPTGNKSYEQY
>TRBV6-5|TRBJ2-7|TRBD2
ASTRTGGYEQY
>TRBV14|TRBJ2-1|TRBD2
ASSQLAGVNEQF
>TRBV30|TRBJ2-3|.
AWSVRGADTQY
>TRBV6-5|TRBJ1-5|.
ASSPHSNQPQH
>TRBV6-4|TRBJ2-2|.
ASSVLSGGELF
>TRBV11-3|TRBJ2-2|.
ASSLVRGKNTGELF
>TRBV5-4|TRBJ2-1|TRBD1
ASSLEGTAPRGEQF
>TRBV28|TRBJ1-6|.
ASSLFPSGGRSSPLH